The clone carrying this T cell receptor beta chain was seen more than once but under ten times. The target antigen is unknown. Described time point: persistent/refractory GD, antithyroid drugs over 5 years with positive TRAb. After RNA was extracted from PBMCs, the TCR library was made from it. This entry belongs to a study of regulatory T cells in long-lasting Graves disease. Findings and limits, study-wide: Persistent Graves' cases showed lower TCR diversity than newly diagnosed cases. Whereas new patients shared about a thousand public clonotypes, persistent patients shared more, at approximately 2,700. Persistent disease was characterized by preferential usage of TRBV28, TRBJ1-2 and TRBJ2-5.

Germline trimming cut 3 bases from V and 8 bases from J; bases unmatched to any gene: 12. CDR1 is DFQATT, CDR2 SNEGSKA, per germline (reference sequence). The CDR3 is made up of 15 amino acids. HTBI primers from iRepertoire and Arm-PCR of CDR3 regions yielded the TCR beta libraries. In TCRdb, the multiplex PCR reads were re-called with MiXCR into one record per CDR3 protein. This table holds hundreds of thousands of distinct CDR3 sequences, around 30% found once. The receptor's source is a female donor with Graves disease. Source: peripheral blood mononuclear cells (PBMCs), taken when the disease was refractory, from a patient treated with antithyroid drugs. The V and J genes are TRBV20-1 and TRBJ1-4; 7 nucleotides align to TRBD1. The CDR3 is CSARPPGFRGEKLFF. Written as DNA, the CDR3 is TGCAGTGCTAGGCCACCGGGGTTCAGGGGGGAAAAACTGTTTTTT.